These 24 T cell receptor beta chains share one sample of origin, sequenced in a study of identical twins' blood T cells. TCRdb reanalysed the 5' RACE reads using MiXCR and keeps one entry per CDR3 protein. The repertoire consists of 350,000 to 400,000 distinct CDR3 sequences, with over 25% occurring once and the leading ten covering roughly 5.5%. The material sequenced was PBMCs. The receptor source for this set is a woman aged 18 to 55 in good health.

The CDR3: CASSYSRFTEAFF. The CDR3 region has the DNA TGTGCCAGCAGTTACTCGAGGTTTACTGAAGCTTTCTTT. The J gene is TRBJ1-1, the V gene TRBV6-5; D ambiguous. Trimming stripped 0 bases from V and 5 bases from J, with 7 bases between. The germline V gene has CDR1 MNHEY and CDR2 SVGAGI. The CDR3 has 13 amino acids.

This clonotype has only a few counts. V gene TRBV11-3 combines with J gene TRBJ2-3, with D hard to call. This CDR3 has 13 residues. CDR1 is SGHNT, CDR2 YENEEA, per germline. Trimming stripped 1 base from V and 5 bases from J, with 7 bases between. DNA of the CDR3: TGTGCCAGCAGCTTAGTTTATCAAGATACGCAGTATTTT. It codes for CASSLVYQDTQYF.

The chain carries TRBV5-1 and TRBJ1-3, with D unresolved. The length of the CDR3 is 15 residues. V lost 4 bases and J lost 0, with 11 bases in between. Per the germline V gene, CDR1 is SGHRS and CDR2 is YFSETQ. The CDR3 DNA sequence: TGCGCCAGCAGCCTTCCCAGCGACTCTGGAAACACCATATATTTT. It yields the protein CASSLPSDSGNTIYF.

This clonotype was counted between two and nine times. This chain links TRBV5-1 with TRBJ1-1; the D gene is possibly TRBD1 (5 bases). Trimming shortened V by 6 bases and J by 1 base, and 13 bases separated the two germline ends. The CDR3 sequence is 14 residues long. Germline CDR1 and CDR2: SGHRS and YFSETQ. The CDR3 region has the DNA TGCGCCAGCACACCGGGAACAGGGAACACTGAAGCTTTCTTT. Translated, it gives CASTPGTGNTEAFF.

The sample holds a few counts of this clonotype. The V call is TRBV6-5, the J call TRBJ2-2; D tentatively reads TRBD1 or TRBD2 (5 bases each). This CDR3 has 14 amino acids. Germline values: CDR1 MNHEY, CDR2 SVGAGI. Trimming shortened V by 8 bases and J by 1 base, and 11 bases separated the two germline ends. CDR3 sequence: CASGLRENTGELFF. The CDR3 nucleotides are TGTGCCAGCGGACTCAGGGAGAACACCGGGGAGCTGTTTTTT.

V and J are TRBV6-5 and TRBJ2-3, with TRBD2 matching 11 bases. The J segment lost 4 bases and the V segment lost 10 bases, leaving 7 bases of the junction unmatched. Germline V CDR1 and CDR2: MNHEY, SVGAGI. The CDR3 consists of 14 residues. This CDR3 reads CANAKTSGADTQYF. The DNA of the CDR3 is TGTGCCAACGCCAAGACTAGCGGGGCAGATACGCAGTATTTT.

This clonotype occurred a few times. The gene calls are TRBV5-1 and TRBJ2-1; the D gene is possibly TRBD1 (6 bases). The V end was cut by 5 bases, the J end by 8 bases, with 14 bases between. There are 13 residues in the CDR3. The germline V gene has CDR1 SGHRS and CDR2 YFSETQ. The CDR3: CASSQPGVDEQFF. The CDR3 DNA follows: TGCGCCAGCAGTCAGCCAGGGGTCGATGAGCAGTTCTTC.

This clonotype has more than one count but fewer than ten. The rearrangement uses TRBV29-1 and TRBJ2-1, with unresolved D. Trimming removed 4 bases from V and 2 bases from J, with 9 bases in between. The CDR3 totals 13 residues. The V gene's germline CDR1 is SQVTM and CDR2 ANQGSEA. The CDR3 region is CSVVVEAYNEQFF. The DNA for the CDR3 is TGCAGCGTTGTGGTGGAAGCCTACAATGAGCAGTTCTTC.

This clonotype has only a few counts. V is TRBV12-3 or TRBV12-4 and J is TRBJ2-3; 7 positions match TRBD2. CDR3 length: 15 amino acids. Trimming removed 6 bases from V and 6 bases from J; junction bases left unmatched: 12. For the CDR3, the DNA is TGTGCCAGCAGCTTTAGCGGGCCCGATGCTGATACGCAGTATTTT. This gives the protein CASSFSGPDADTQYF.

This clonotype was found a few times. The chain has TRBV7-2 and TRBJ2-1; no definite D call. The germline V gene has CDR1 SGHTA and CDR2 FQGNSA. The V end was cut by 8 bases, the J end by 1 base, with 9 bases between. The CDR3 totals 13 residues. The chain's CDR3 is CASVQGSYNEQFF. Written as DNA, the CDR3 is TGTGCCAGCGTACAAGGATCCTACAATGAGCAGTTCTTC.

Regarding this clonotype: A much larger clone differs from this one at a single base, so this may be a read error. The chain has TRBV29-1 and TRBJ1-2; D call uncertain. The V end lost 0 bases, the J end lost 10 bases, and 9 bases lay between the germline ends. CDR1 SQVTM and CDR2 ANQGSEA come from the germline V gene. The CDR3 consists of 11 residues. DNA of the CDR3: TGCAGCGTTGAAGACCGGGAGGTCTACACCTTC. Its translation is CSVEDREVYTF.

This chain uses TRBV28 with TRBJ2-1; unclear D gene. Germline-derived CDR1 and CDR2 are MDHEN and SYDVKM. V was trimmed by 7 bases and J by 4 bases, leaving 5 bases between them. The CDR3 extends over 11 amino acids. The CDR3 DNA reads TGTGCCAGCAATTATTACAATGAGCAGTTCTTC. Protein: CASNYYNEQFF.

In its sample, this clonotype is medium-sized. The chain combines TRBV29-1 with TRBJ1-1, with unresolved D. CDR3 size: 11 residues. Germline lookup yields CDR1 SQVTM and CDR2 ANQGSEA. The V gene lost 4 bases and the J gene lost 1 base, with 4 bases spanning the gap. CDR3 sequence (DNA): TGCAGCGTTGTACAGAACACTGAAGCTTTCTTT. This sequence encodes CSVVQNTEAFF.

This chain links TRBV7-9 with TRBJ2-1; the D is unclear. The CDR3 is 15 amino acids. Per the germline V gene, CDR1 is SEHNR and CDR2 is FQNEAQ (reference sequence). V was pared by 5 bases and J by 0 bases, with 11 bases between. The CDR3 sequence is CASSPSESSYNEQFF. For the CDR3, the DNA is TGTGCCAGCAGCCCCTCAGAAAGCTCCTACAATGAGCAGTTCTTC.

The sample holds a few counts of this clonotype. The chain links TRBV29-1 to TRBJ1-1, with TRBD1 identical over 9 bases. V lost 7 bases to trimming and J lost 4 bases; unmatched junction nucleotides: 7. The CDR3 spans 13 residues. Germline values: CDR1 SQVTM, CDR2 ANQGSEA. CDR3 sequence (DNA): TGCAGCGCGCAACAGGGGGCGGTCACTGAAGCTTTCTTT. Its protein product is CSAQQGAVTEAFF.

The chain uses TRBV11-2 and TRBJ1-4; D gene unclear. The CDR3 totals 11 residues. CDR1 and CDR2 from the germline V gene are SGHAT and FQNNGV. Trimming removed 3 bases from V and 8 bases from J, with 4 bases in between. The CDR3 bases are TGTGCCAGCAGCTTCACCGAAAAACTGTTTTTT. It yields the protein CASSFTEKLFF.

The sample holds a few counts of this clonotype. V gene TRBV20-1 combines with J gene TRBJ1-3; 10 bases align to TRBD1. Looked up from germline, CDR1 is DFQATT and CDR2 is SNEGSKA (reference sequence). The CDR3 has 14 amino acids. V lost 5 bases and J lost 8; bases outside the gene matches: 9. The CDR3 loop reads CSARGQGSTYTIYF. As DNA, the CDR3 is TGCAGTGCTCGGGGACAGGGGAGTACTTACACCATATATTTT.

This clonotype was detected many times. The chain carries TRBV6-2 or TRBV6-3 and TRBJ2-3, with TRBD2 as a possible D gene (5 bases). CDR3 length: 14 amino acids. Germline V gene data show CDR1 as MNHEY and CDR2 as SVGEGT. The germline V and J ends were trimmed by 4 bases and 3 bases, with 11 bases remaining between them. The CDR3 reads CASSSRESTDTQYF. CDR3 DNA sequence: TGTGCCAGCAGTTCGAGGGAGTCGACAGATACGCAGTATTTT.

This clonotype was detected a few times. The V call is TRBV27, the J call TRBJ1-5; D gene ambiguous. Germline V CDR1 and CDR2: MNHEY, SMNVEV (reference sequence). The CDR3 is 13 amino acids. Trimming stripped 8 bases from V and 7 bases from J, with 15 bases between. The CDR3 sequence: CASGLREGQPQHF. The CDR3 DNA reads TGTGCCAGCGGTCTAAGGGAAGGACAGCCCCAGCATTTT.

The chain uses TRBV6-1 and TRBJ2-7; D gene unclear. This CDR3 has 14 residues. The V end was cut by 4 bases, the J end by 2 bases, with 12 bases between. Germline V gene sequence: CDR1 MNHNS, CDR2 SASEGT. The CDR3 sequence: CASSALAATYEQYF. The DNA of the CDR3 is TGTGCCAGCAGTGCCCTGGCAGCTACCTACGAGCAGTACTTC.

The rearrangement uses TRBV30 and TRBJ1-5; 12 nucleotides line up with TRBD1. Unmatched junction bases numbered 10, after V lost 2 bases and J lost 11 bases. The germline V gene has CDR1 GTSNPN and CDR2 SVGIG (reference sequence). The CDR3 spans 15 residues. The CDR3 DNA sequence: TGTGCCTGGAGTCCCGGGACAGGGGGCACATCTGCCCAGCATTTT. The encoded protein is CAWSPGTGGTSAQHF.

This clonotype was detected only a few times. J is TRBJ1-2 and V is TRBV14; a possible D gene is TRBD1 (5 bases). There are 15 residues in the CDR3. CDR1 and CDR2 from the germline V gene are SGHDN and FVKESK. V was clipped by 4 bases and J by 2 bases, with 14 bases between them. CDR3 sequence: CASSPIGAKNYGYTF. The CDR3 bases are TGTGCCAGCAGCCCTATTGGGGCGAAGAACTATGGCTACACCTTC. Based on the CDR3 plus reference TRBV14 and TRBJ1-2, the full variable domain is EAGVTQFPSHSVIEKGQTVTLRCDPISGHDNLYWYRRVMGKEIKFLLHFVKESKQDESGMPNNRFLAERTGGTYSTLKVQPAELEDSGVYFCASSPIGAKNYGYTFGSGTRLTVV.

V usage is TRBV4-3 and J usage is TRBJ2-3; D is perhaps TRBD2 (6 bases). Germline CDR1 reads LGHNA; CDR2 reads YSLEER. Trimming removed 3 bases from V and 4 bases from J, with 14 bases in between. The CDR3 is 15 amino acids. The CDR3 DNA reads TGCGCCAGCAGCCAGGGCCTCGCGGGATCAGATACGCAGTATTTT. Amino acids: CASSQGLAGSDTQYF.

The genes are TRBV3-1 and TRBJ1-6; D is unclear. In germline, CDR1 is LGHDT, CDR2 YNNKEL (reference sequence). The V gene lost 0 bases and the J gene lost 8 bases, with 17 bases spanning the gap. The CDR3 totals 17 residues. The CDR3 DNA sequence: TGTGCCAGCAGCCAAGATTGGAGGGTCACGGTCTATTCACCCCTCCACTTT. This gives the protein CASSQDWRVTVYSPLHF.